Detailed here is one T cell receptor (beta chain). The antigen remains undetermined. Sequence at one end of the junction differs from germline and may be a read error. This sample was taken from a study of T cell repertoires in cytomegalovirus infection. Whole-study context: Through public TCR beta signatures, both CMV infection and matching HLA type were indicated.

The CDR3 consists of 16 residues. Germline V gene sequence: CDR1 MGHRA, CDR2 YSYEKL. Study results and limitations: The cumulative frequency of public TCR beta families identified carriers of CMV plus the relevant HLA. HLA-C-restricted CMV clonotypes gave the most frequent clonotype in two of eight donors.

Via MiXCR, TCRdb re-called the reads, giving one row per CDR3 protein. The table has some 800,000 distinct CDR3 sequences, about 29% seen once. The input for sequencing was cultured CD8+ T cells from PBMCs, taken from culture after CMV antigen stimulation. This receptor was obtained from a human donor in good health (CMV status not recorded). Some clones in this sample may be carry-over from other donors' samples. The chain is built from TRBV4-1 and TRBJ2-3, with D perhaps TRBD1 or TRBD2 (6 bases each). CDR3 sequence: CASSQGGLYDTDTQYF. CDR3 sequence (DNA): TGTGCCAGCAGCCAAGGGGGGTTGTACGACACAGATACGCAGTATTTT.